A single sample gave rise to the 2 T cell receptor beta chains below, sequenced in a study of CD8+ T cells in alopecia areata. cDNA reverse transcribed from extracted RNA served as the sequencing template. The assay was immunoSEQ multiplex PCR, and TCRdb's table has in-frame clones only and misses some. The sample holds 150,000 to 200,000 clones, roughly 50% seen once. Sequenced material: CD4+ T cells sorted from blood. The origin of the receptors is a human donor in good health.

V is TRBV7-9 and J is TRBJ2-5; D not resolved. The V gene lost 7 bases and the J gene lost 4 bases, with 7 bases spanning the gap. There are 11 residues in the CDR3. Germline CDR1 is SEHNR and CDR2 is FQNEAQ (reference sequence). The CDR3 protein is CASTILETQYF. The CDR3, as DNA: TGTGCCAGCACCATCCTAGAGACCCAGTACTTC.

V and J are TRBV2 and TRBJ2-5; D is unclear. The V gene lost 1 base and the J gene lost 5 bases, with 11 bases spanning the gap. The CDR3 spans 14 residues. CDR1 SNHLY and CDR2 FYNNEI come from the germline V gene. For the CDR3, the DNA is TGTGCCAGCAGTGAAGGGGTCTCCTGGGAGACCCAGTACTTC. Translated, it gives CASSEGVSWETQYF.